What follows describes a single T cell receptor (beta chain). Its antigen specificity is not known. Base qualities were left out, and no much larger clone turns up one base away. These data come from a study of TIL therapy for anti-PD-1-resistant metastatic lung cancer (dated by TCRdb to the early 2020s). Background on the whole study: Enrolled patients had a median age of around 50 years (range 38-75) and a median tumor PD-L1 proportion score of 6%. The cohort was predominantly lung adenocarcinoma, with a handful of EGFR-mutant and two ALK-rearranged tumors, and half of patients were current or former smokers. Across the cohort, whole-exome sequencing showed a median non-synonymous tumor mutation burden of 1.5 mutations per megabase. T cell receptor beta sequencing of tumor and peripheral blood served to follow clonotypes across the tumor, the expanded TIL product, and serial blood samples.

This sample's time point label indicates: pre-treatment sample, taken before nivolumab and TIL therapy. The baseline tumor samples were excised metastases, mostly pleural nodules or supraclavicular lymph nodes, taken from the same resection that was used to grow TIL. Before any PD-1/PD-L1 blockade was given, tumors were harvested, nivolumab was then administered, and patients who progressed went on to receive lymphodepletion, an infusion of expanded TIL, and IL-2. A phase I trial run at two centers enrolled adults with stage 4 NSCLC between October 2017 and 2020. Samples came from a single-arm, open-label phase I trial of tumor-infiltrating lymphocyte therapy with nivolumab in advanced non-small cell lung cancer. Parts of each resected tumor were snap-frozen in liquid nitrogen and kept at -80 degrees C. Tumor regions of interest were selected on H&E sections using laser-capture macrodissection, ground into around 16 mg aliquots, and extracted using Qiagen Allprep kits.

What the study reported, not specific to this receptor: Generalizability was limited because the cohort was highly selected, with more treatment-naive, never-smoker and oncogene-addicted patients included than is typical. The study protocol defined all tumor marker inferences as exploratory. Clonal turnover during TIL culture was high, and many clones enriched in the product were not detected in the baseline tumor, suggesting clonal contraction instead of faithful expansion. Compared with baseline intratumoral T cells, expanded TIL cultures were more clonal and less diverse (median clonality roughly 6% vs 31%, p < 0.0001).

TCR beta CDR3 regions were amplified from genomic DNA with the immunoSEQ v3 hsTCRB kit using bias-controlled multiplex PCR. TCR libraries were sequenced on an Illumina NextSeq 500 to approximately 2 million read pairs for survey level or roughly 5-6.5 million for deep level. The authors' pipeline ran thus. V, D and J genes were assigned, non-productive sequences were removed, and clonality was reported by immunoSEQ Analyzer software. Repertoires of infused TIL and blood were compared using productive Simpson clonality and the Morisita overlap index of productive TRB rearrangements. TCRdb limited this immuneACCESS table to in-frame rearrangements with V and J called. A share of clones is missing; checked studies link under half to unresolved V genes, and the rest is unexplained. The DNA was the basis for D and trimming; V, J and clone size are from that table. The sample contains more than 90,000 clones, under 70% of them found a single time. The ten largest clones capture roughly 9.8% of the sample.

Sequencing was performed on tumor tissue, taken at baseline. The receptor comes from a person between 25 and 79 years old with non-small cell lung cancer.

Here the CDR3 is given as CATSRGVGQGFNYGYTF. The DNA sequence is TGTGCCACCAGCAGAGGTGTGGGACAGGGTTTTAACTATGGCTACACCTTC. The rearrangement joined TRBV15 to TRBJ1-2; 9 bases in the junction line up with TRBD1. CDR1 LNHNV and CDR2 YYDKDF are derived from the germline V gene (reference sequence). V is cut back by 1 base and J by 1 base, with 7 bases in the junction unmatched. CDR3 length: 17 amino acids, cysteine to phenylalanine. Only CDR3 DNA is held: 51 bases, read in frame from base 1.